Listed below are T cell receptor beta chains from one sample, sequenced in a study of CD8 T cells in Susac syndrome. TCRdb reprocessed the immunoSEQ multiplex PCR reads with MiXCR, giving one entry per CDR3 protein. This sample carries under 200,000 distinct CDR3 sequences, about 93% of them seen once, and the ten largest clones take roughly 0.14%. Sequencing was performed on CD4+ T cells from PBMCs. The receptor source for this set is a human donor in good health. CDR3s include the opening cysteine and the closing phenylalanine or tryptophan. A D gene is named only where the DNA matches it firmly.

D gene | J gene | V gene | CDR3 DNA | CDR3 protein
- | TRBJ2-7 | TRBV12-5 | TGTGCTAGTGCGGGGTACGAGCAGTACTTC | CASAGYEQYF
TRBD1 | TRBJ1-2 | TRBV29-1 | TGCAGCGTTGACGGGACAGGGGATGGCTACACCTTC | CSVDGTGDGYTF
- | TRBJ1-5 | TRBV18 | TGTGCCAGCTCACCAGGGTATAGCAATCAGCCCCAGCATTTT | CASSPGYSNQPQHF
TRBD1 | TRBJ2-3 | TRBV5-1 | TGCGCCAGCAGCACGGGACAGGCCCTATCAGATACGCAGTATTTT | CASSTGQALSDTQYF
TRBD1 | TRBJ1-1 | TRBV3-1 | TGTGCCAGCAGCCATGGGACAGTGAACACTGAAGCTTTCTTT | CASSHGTVNTEAFF
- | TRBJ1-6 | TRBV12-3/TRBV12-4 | TGTGCCAGCAGTTTATCGGAAGATTCACCCCTCCACTTT | CASSLSEDSPLHF
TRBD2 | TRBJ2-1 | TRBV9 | TGTGCCAGCAGCGTAGGGGTAGCGGGGGGAAACAATGAGCAGTTCTTC | CASSVGVAGGNNEQFF
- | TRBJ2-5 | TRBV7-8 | TGTGCCAGCAGCTTAGCGATCGGACAAGAGACCCAGTACTTC | CASSLAIGQETQYF
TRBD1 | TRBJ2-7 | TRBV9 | TGTGCCAGCAGCTACGGACAGGGGGCTAGGTACGAGCAGTACTTC | CASSYGQGARYEQYF
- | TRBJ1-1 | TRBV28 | TGTGCCGGAATCCGCCCGGGACCAGCCTTCTACACTGAAGCTTTCTTT | CAGIRPGPAFYTEAFF
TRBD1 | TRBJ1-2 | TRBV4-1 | TGCGCCAGCAGCAGCAGGACAGGGGGCGACTATGGCTACACCTTC | CASSSRTGGDYGYTF
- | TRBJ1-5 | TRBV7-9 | TGTGCCAGCAGCTTATATAGTCAGCCCCAGCATTTT | CASSLYSQPQHF
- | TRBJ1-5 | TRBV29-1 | TGCAGCGCCGGGGACGCGGGGGAAGGTCAGCCCCAGCATTTT | CSAGDAGEGQPQHF
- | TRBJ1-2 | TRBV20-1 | TGCAGTGCTAGAGACAGCGCCAAACCCCTGGGCTACACCTTC | CSARDSAKPLGYTF
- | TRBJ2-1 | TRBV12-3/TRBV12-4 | TGTGCCAGCAGCCTTAGCCTCGGGGCTGGGGTGGATGAGCAGTTCTTC | CASSLSLGAGVDEQFF
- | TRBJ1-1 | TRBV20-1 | TGCAGTGCTAGAGATGATTTAAGGGGAAAGACTGAAGCTTTCTTT | CSARDDLRGKTEAFF
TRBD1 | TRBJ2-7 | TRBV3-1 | TGTGCCAGCAGCCCGACAGGGGGCTCCTACGAGCAGTACTTC | CASSPTGGSYEQYF
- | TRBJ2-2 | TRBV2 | TGTGCCAGCAGTGCTTCGGAACCGTACACCGGGGAGCTGTTTTTT | CASSASEPYTGELFF
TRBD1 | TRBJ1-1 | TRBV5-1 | TGCGCCAGCAGCCGAGGACAGGGGGCGGGCACTGAAGCTTTCTTT | CASSRGQGAGTEAFF
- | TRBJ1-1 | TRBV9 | TGTGCCAGCAGCGCCCGGGACACTGAAGCTTTCTTT | CASSARDTEAFF